These 23 T cell receptor beta chains were all obtained from the same sample, sequenced in a study of blood T cell repertoires in COVID-19. Only in-frame clones appear in the TCRdb table, and some are missing; sequencing was by immunoSEQ multiplex PCR. The table records some 150,000 clones, about 86% of them present only once. The sequenced sample consisted of peripheral blood. These receptors were collected from a human donor in a cohort sampled during active COVID-19.

The chain joins TRBV21-1 to TRBJ2-7; TRBD1 reflects the table's D call only, with no check against the DNA. TRBV21-1 is a known pseudogene. The CDR3 has 17 residues. The CDR3 DNA reads as TGTGCCAGCAGCAAAAAAACCGACAGGGGGAAGTCCTACGAGCAGTACTTC. Translating gives CASSKKTDRGKSYEQYF.

The chain recombines TRBV7-9 with TRBJ1-3; TRBD1 agrees at 7 bases. Germline V gene sequence: CDR1 SEHNR, CDR2 FQNEAQ (reference sequence). The V gene end was trimmed by 5 bases and the J gene end by 4 bases; junction bases not matched to a gene: 5. CDR3 length: 14 amino acids. DNA for the CDR3: TGTGCCAGCAGCCAGGACAGGCTCGGAAACACCATATATTTT. Protein product: CASSQDRLGNTIYF.

This chain connects TRBV9 to TRBJ2-3; 9 bases match TRBD2. Germline V gives CDR1 SGDLS, CDR2 YYNGEE. The CDR3 extends over 16 amino acids. The ends lost 1 base at V and 1 base at J; junction bases unmatched: 4. In DNA form, the CDR3 reads TGTGCCAGCAGCGTACCAGCGGGGGGACGCACAGATACGCAGTATTTT. Its translation: CASSVPAGGRTDTQYF.

The V and J genes are TRBV13 and TRBJ2-3; 8 bases agree with TRBD2. This CDR3 contains 16 residues. The V gene's germline CDR1 is PRHDT and CDR2 FYEKMQ (reference sequence). Unmatched junction bases numbered 10, after V lost 5 bases and J lost 3 bases. The CDR3 sequence is CASSLPPGGATDTQYF. The CDR3 coding sequence is TGTGCCAGCAGCCTCCCCCCCGGGGGGGCGACAGATACGCAGTATTTT.

A single count supports this clone. The chain carries TRBV7-6 and TRBJ2-5; possibly TRBD2 for D (6 bases). Between the trimmed V and J ends, which lost 5 bases and 4 bases, there was a span of 11 bases. The CDR3 is 13 residues long. Germline V gene sequence: CDR1 SGHVS, CDR2 FNYEAQ. The CDR3 here is CASSPRGVETQYF. CDR3 bases: TGTGCCAGCAGCCCCCGCGGGGTAGAGACCCAGTACTTC.

V usage is TRBV19 and J usage is TRBJ2-4, with D uncertain. Germline V CDR1 and CDR2: LNHDA, SQIVND (reference sequence). Between the trimmed V and J ends, which lost 6 bases and 3 bases, there was a span of 12 bases. The CDR3 totals 14 residues. The CDR3 region has the DNA TGTGCCAGTAGAATGCCCAGGATCAAAAACATTCAGTACTTC. It yields the protein CASRMPRIKNIQYF.

This clone was detected only a few times. This rearrangement joins TRBV10-3 to TRBJ2-3, with D hard to call. This CDR3 comprises 14 residues. The germline V and J ends were trimmed by 6 bases and 4 bases, with 14 bases remaining between them. The germline V gene has CDR1 ENHRY and CDR2 SYGVKD. DNA of the CDR3: TGTGCCATCAGGGCGACTGCCGGCTCAGATACGCAGTATTTT. The encoded protein is CAIRATAGSDTQYF.

The chain uses TRBV19 and TRBJ2-6; 8 nucleotides align to TRBD1. The length of the CDR3 is 15 residues. V lost 6 bases and J lost 2; bases outside the gene matches: 3. CDR1 is LNHDA and CDR2 is SQIVND in the germline V gene (reference sequence). The CDR3 DNA reads TGTGCCAGTAGCCTACAGGGGGCTGGGGCCAACGTCCTGACTTTC. Encoded protein: CASSLQGAGANVLTF.

Only one count was recorded for this clone. The J gene is TRBJ2-1, the V gene TRBV13; 9 bases match TRBD1. Per the germline V gene, CDR1 is PRHDT and CDR2 is FYEKMQ (reference sequence). Trimming cost V 5 bases and J 7 bases; bases outside gene matches: 12. The CDR3 contains 16 residues. CDR3 sequence reads: CASSEGTGGARNEQFF. In nucleotides, the CDR3 is TGTGCCAGCAGCGAGGGAACAGGGGGCGCGCGTAATGAGCAGTTCTTC.

This rearrangement joins TRBV5-1 to TRBJ1-5; D might be TRBD1 (6 bases). Germline V gene sequence: CDR1 SGHRS, CDR2 YFSETQ. The V gene lost 7 bases and the J gene lost 4 bases, with 12 bases spanning the gap. The length of the CDR3 is 13 residues. The CDR3 reads CASRQALNQPQHF. The CDR3 DNA sequence: TGCGCCAGCCGACAGGCTCTGAATCAGCCCCAGCATTTT.

This clone was found many times. The rearrangement uses TRBV5-1 and TRBJ1-5; weak D call: TRBD1 (6 bases). Trimming cost V 4 bases and J 7 bases, with 12 bases left between them. This CDR3 has 13 amino acids. Germline V gene sequence: CDR1 SGHRS, CDR2 YFSETQ. CDR3 in DNA: TGCGCCAGCAGCAAGGGACACCTCCAGCCCCAGCATTTT. Translated, it gives CASSKGHLQPQHF.

The chain joins TRBV11-2 to TRBJ1-4; D might be TRBD1 (6 bases). The CDR3 contains 14 residues. Germline lookup yields CDR1 SGHAT and CDR2 FQNNGV. With 6 bases removed from V and 5 bases from J, the gap between germline ends came to 13 bases. CDR3 in DNA: TGTGCCAGCAGTCAGGACAGAAAAAATGAAAAACTGTTTTTT. Amino acid sequence: CASSQDRKNEKLFF.

In this sample, this clone turned up a few times. This rearrangement joins TRBV4-1 to TRBJ1-1, with 8 positions matching TRBD1. The CDR3 is made up of 15 amino acids. V trimming: 4 bases; J trimming: 0 bases; junction bases outside the gene matches: 4. Germline assignment: CDR1 MGHRA and CDR2 YSYEKL. CDR3 in DNA: TGCGCCAGCAGCCGGGAGGGACAGGTGAACACTGAAGCTTTCTTT. It translates to CASSREGQVNTEAFF.

This clone showed up just a few times. This chain links TRBV5-4 with TRBJ2-1; 9 bases line up with TRBD2. CDR3 length: 16 amino acids. The trim removed 5 bases at V and 7 bases at J, leaving 13 bases unmatched. Germline CDR1 is SGHNT and CDR2 is YYREEE (reference sequence). The CDR3 DNA sequence: TGTGCCAGCAGTAGGACTACCAGCGGGGGGTGGAATGAGCAGTTCTTC. This codes for CASSRTTSGGWNEQFF.

This clone has just a few counts. The J gene is TRBJ2-2, the V gene TRBV5-4; the match to TRBD2 covers 11 bases. V was clipped by 2 bases and J by 1 base; unmatched bases: 4. The CDR3 has 17 amino acids. Germline values: CDR1 SGHNT, CDR2 YYREEE (reference sequence). Here the CDR3 DNA reads TGTGCCAGCAGCTTCGGCGGACTAGCGGGGAACACCGGGGAGCTGTTTTTT. The encoded protein is CASSFGGLAGNTGELFF.

The chain links TRBV27 to TRBJ2-5; 8 nucleotides line up with TRBD2. Germline CDR1 and CDR2: MNHEY and SMNVEV (reference sequence). The V segment lost 8 bases and the J segment 5 bases; nucleotides outside the gene matches: 7. There are 13 residues in the CDR3. CDR3 in DNA: TGTGCCAGCCCGGGGGGGATTTGGGAGACCCAGTACTTC. It specifies CASPGGIWETQYF.

The chain is built from TRBV28 and TRBJ2-7; D possibly corresponds to TRBD1 (5 bases). The CDR3 length is 13 residues. Trimming took 1 base from V and 10 from J, leaving 14 bases between them. From germline, CDR1 is MDHEN and CDR2 SYDVKM. The CDR3 sequence is CASSLSRQSIQYF. The CDR3 nucleotides are TGTGCCAGCAGTTTATCCCGACAGTCCATACAGTACTTC. Variable domain in full (rest from reference TRBV28 and TRBJ2-7): DVKVTQSSRYLVKRTGEKVFLECVQDMDHENMFWYRQDPGLGLRLIYFSYDVKMKEKGDIPEGYSVSREKKERFSLILESASTNQTSMYLCASSLSRQSIQYFGPGTRLTVT.

The chain combines TRBV3-1 (or the pseudogene TRBV3-2) with TRBJ2-1; 10 nucleotides line up with TRBD2. The CDR3 spans 15 residues. With V trimmed by 7 bases and J by 7 bases, 10 bases remained unmatched. In germline, CDR1 is LGHDT, CDR2 YNNKEL (reference sequence). In nucleotides, the CDR3 is TGTGCCAGCACCCTTAGCGGGGGGCTCATTAATGAGCAGTTCTTC. This gives the protein CASTLSGGLINEQFF.

V and J are TRBV28 and TRBJ1-2; D might be TRBD1 (5 bases). The CDR3 is made up of 12 amino acids. With 2 bases removed from V and 6 bases from J, the gap between germline ends came to 7 bases. In germline, CDR1 is MDHEN, CDR2 SYDVKM. The DNA of the CDR3 is TGTGCCAGCAGTTTAAAGGGGAATGGCTACACCTTC. Translation: CASSLKGNGYTF.

This sequence joins TRBV29-1 and TRBJ1-2; 7 nucleotides align to TRBD1. The CDR3 contains 12 residues. The V and J ends lost 5 bases and 8 bases, in that order; junction bases with no gene match: 8. Germline values: CDR1 SQVTM, CDR2 ANQGSEA. The CDR3 spells CSVTGTDSGYTF. In nucleotides, the CDR3 is TGCAGCGTTACGGGGACAGATTCAGGCTACACCTTC.

As concerns this clone: At one end the junction does not follow the germline gene, possibly because of a read error. J is TRBJ2-7 and V is TRBV7-7, with TRBD1 identical over 11 bases. Germline CDR1 reads SSHAT; CDR2 reads FNYEAQ (reference sequence). CDR3 length: 13 residues. The chain's CDR3 is CASSRDRGDEQYF. The DNA for the CDR3 is TGTGCTAGCAGCCGGGACAGGGGGGACGAGCAGTACTTC.

V usage is TRBV4-1 and J usage is TRBJ2-1; D unclear. The germline V gene has CDR1 MGHRA and CDR2 YSYEKL. Deletions cut 4 bases from V and 10 bases from J, with 17 bases between. This CDR3 has 14 residues. CDR3 coding DNA: TGCGCCAGCAGCCCCCCTCGTGGGCAGGCCGAGCAGTTCTTC. Translation: CASSPPRGQAEQFF.

The V gene is TRBV9, the J gene TRBJ1-6; 11 positions agree with TRBD1. The CDR3 length is 15 residues. The V and J ends lost 3 bases and 7 bases, in that order; junction bases with no gene match: 3. Germline values: CDR1 SGDLS, CDR2 YYNGEE. The CDR3 loop reads CASSDRDRGNSPLHF. The CDR3 DNA sequence: TGTGCCAGCAGCGACCGGGACAGGGGGAATTCACCCCTCCACTTT.